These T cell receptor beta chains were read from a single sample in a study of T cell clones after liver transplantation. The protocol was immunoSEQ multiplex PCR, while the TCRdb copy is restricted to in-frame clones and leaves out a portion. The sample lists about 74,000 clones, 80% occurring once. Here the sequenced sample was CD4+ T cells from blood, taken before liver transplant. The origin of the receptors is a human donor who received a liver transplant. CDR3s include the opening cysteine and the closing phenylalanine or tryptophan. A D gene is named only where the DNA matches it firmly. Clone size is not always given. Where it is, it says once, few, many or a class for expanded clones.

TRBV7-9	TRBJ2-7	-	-	CASSTGPIGYEQYF	TGTGCCAGCAGCACGGGACCCATCGGCTACGAGCAGTACTTC
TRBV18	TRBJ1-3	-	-	CASEESGNTIYF	TGTGCCAGCGAAGAGTCTGGAAACACCATATATTTT
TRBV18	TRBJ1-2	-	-	CASSPGPVNYGYTF	TGTGCCAGCTCACCCGGGCCCGTTAACTATGGCTACACCTTC
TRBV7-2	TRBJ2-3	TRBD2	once	CASSGGWGGYTDTQYF	TGTGCCAGCAGCGGCGGGTGGGGAGGGTACACAGATACGCAGTATTTT
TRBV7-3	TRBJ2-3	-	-	CASSLLGGQSPTDTQYF	TGTGCCAGCAGCTTATTAGGGGGGCAAAGCCCCACAGATACGCAGTATTTT
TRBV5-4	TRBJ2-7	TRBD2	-	CASSPPGSGKRNEQYF	TGTGCCAGCAGCCCCCCGGGTAGCGGGAAAAGAAACGAGCAGTACTTC
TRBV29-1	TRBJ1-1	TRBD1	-	CSVEENRDRGPGAFF	TGCAGCGTTGAAGAGAACCGCGACAGGGGCCCGGGGGCTTTCTTT
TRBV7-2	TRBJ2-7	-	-	CASNSPDIGSYEQYF	TGTGCCAGCAATTCACCGGACATCGGCTCCTACGAGCAGTACTTC
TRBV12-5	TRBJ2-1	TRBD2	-	CASGRTSGRGGRHNEQFF	TGTGCTAGTGGCAGGACTAGCGGGAGGGGGGGTCGACACAATGAGCAGTTCTTC
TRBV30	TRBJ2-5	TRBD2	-	CAWSSSGNARETQYF	TGTGCCTGGAGCAGTAGCGGGAACGCCAGGGAGACCCAGTACTTC
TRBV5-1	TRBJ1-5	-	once	CASAPGHRFDQPQHF	TGCGCCAGCGCCCCCGGACACCGCTTTGATCAGCCCCAGCATTTT
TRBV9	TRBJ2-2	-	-	CASSVDSHTGELFF	TGTGCCAGCAGCGTCGACTCCCACACCGGGGAGCTGTTTTTT
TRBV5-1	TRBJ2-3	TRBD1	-	CASSSGQGGTDTQYF	TGCGCCAGCAGCTCCGGACAGGGAGGAACAGATACGCAGTATTTT
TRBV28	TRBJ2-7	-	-	CASSFGGRLYEQYF	TGTGCCAGCAGTTTCGGGGGCCGTCTCTACGAGCAGTACTTC
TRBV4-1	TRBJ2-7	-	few	CASSRGQSSGVVFYEQYF	TGCGCCAGCAGCCGCGGACAGTCCTCGGGTGTGGTCTTCTACGAGCAGTACTTC
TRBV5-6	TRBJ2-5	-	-	CASSLAIWGAGETQYF	TGTGCCAGCAGCTTGGCCATTTGGGGGGCAGGGGAGACCCAGTACTTC
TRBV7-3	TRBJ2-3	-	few	CASSFGLNTDTQYF	TGTGCCAGCAGCTTCGGACTTAACACAGATACGCAGTATTTT
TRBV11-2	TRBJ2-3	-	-	CASSSGQIYTQYF	TGTGCCAGCAGCTCAGGCCAGATTTATACGCAGTATTTT
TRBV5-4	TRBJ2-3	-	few	CASSRVGTDTQYF	TGTGCCAGCAGTCGCGTGGGGACAGATACGCAGTATTTT
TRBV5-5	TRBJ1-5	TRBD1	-	CASSFQGGLSNQPQHF	TGTGCCAGCAGCTTCCAGGGGGGACTTTCGAATCAGCCCCAGCATTTT
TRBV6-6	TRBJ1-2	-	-	CASKGDREGYTF	TGTGCCAGCAAAGGGGACCGGGAGGGCTACACCTTC
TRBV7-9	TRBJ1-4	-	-	CASSLVGGREKLFF	TGTGCCAGCAGCCTCGTTGGGGGCAGGGAAAAACTGTTTTTT
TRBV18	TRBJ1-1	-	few	CASSPGGQDTEAFF	TGTGCCAGCTCACCAGGGGGGCAAGACACTGAAGCTTTCTTT
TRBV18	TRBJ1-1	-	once	CASSPQVNTEAFF	TGTGCCAGCTCACCCCAGGTGAACACTGAAGCTTTCTTT
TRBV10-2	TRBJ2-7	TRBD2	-	CASSASGSRYPYEQYF	TGCGCCAGCAGTGCTAGCGGGAGTCGATATCCCTACGAGCAGTACTTC
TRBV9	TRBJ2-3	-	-	CASSAISTDTQYF	TGTGCCAGCAGCGCTATTAGCACAGATACGCAGTATTTT
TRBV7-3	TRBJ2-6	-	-	CASSNLWRLQSRANVLTF	TGTGCCAGCAGCAACCTTTGGCGCTTACAAAGTCGGGCCAACGTCCTGACTTTC
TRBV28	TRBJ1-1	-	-	CANRAEKNTEAFF	TGTGCCAACAGAGCAGAAAAGAACACTGAAGCTTTCTTT
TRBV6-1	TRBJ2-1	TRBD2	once	CASSEASGDEQFF	TGTGCCAGCAGTGAGGCTAGCGGGGATGAGCAGTTCTTC